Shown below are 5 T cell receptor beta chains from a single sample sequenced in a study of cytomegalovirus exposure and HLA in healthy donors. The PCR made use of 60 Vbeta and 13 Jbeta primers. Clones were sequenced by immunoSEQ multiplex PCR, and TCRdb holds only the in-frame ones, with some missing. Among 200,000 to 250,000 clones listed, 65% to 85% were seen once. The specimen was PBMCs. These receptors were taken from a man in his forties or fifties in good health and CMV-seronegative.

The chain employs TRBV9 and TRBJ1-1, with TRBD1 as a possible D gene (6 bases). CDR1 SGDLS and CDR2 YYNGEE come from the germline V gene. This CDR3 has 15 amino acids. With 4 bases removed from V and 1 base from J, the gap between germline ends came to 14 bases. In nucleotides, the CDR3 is TGTGCCAGCAGCCCACTGACAGGAACGAACACTGAAGCTTTCTTT. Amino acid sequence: CASSPLTGTNTEAFF. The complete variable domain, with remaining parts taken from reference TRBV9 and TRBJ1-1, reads DSGVTQTPKHLITATGQRVTLRCSPRSGDLSVYWYQQSLDQGLQFLIQYYNGEERAKGNILERFSAQQFPDLHSELNLSSLELGDSALYFCASSPLTGTNTEAFFGQGTRLTVV.

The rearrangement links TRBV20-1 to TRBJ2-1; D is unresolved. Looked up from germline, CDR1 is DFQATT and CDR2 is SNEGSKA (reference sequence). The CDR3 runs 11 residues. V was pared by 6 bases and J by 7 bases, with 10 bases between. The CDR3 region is CSARLVNEQFF. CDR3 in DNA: TGCAGTGCCAGACTCGTAAATGAGCAGTTCTTC.

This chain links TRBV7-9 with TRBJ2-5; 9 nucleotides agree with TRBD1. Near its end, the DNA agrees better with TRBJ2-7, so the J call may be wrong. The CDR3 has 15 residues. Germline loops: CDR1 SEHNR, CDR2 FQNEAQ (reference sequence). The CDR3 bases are TGTGCCAGCACCCAAGGCGGGACAGGGAGCTACGAGCAGTACTTC. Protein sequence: CASTQGGTGSYEQYF.

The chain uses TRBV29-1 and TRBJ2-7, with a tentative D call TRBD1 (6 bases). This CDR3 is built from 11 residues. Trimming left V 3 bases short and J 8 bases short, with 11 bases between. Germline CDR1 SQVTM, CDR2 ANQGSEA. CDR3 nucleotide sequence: TGCAGCGTTGATAGGCAGGGGAAGCAGTACTTC. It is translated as CSVDRQGKQYF.

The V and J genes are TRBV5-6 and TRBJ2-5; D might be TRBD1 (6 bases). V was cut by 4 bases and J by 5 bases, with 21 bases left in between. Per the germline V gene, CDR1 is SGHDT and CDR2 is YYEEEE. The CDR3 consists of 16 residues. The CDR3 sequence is CASSNWDTRGTETQYF. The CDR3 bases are TGTGCCAGCAGCAACTGGGACACCCGGGGAACGGAGACCCAGTACTTC.